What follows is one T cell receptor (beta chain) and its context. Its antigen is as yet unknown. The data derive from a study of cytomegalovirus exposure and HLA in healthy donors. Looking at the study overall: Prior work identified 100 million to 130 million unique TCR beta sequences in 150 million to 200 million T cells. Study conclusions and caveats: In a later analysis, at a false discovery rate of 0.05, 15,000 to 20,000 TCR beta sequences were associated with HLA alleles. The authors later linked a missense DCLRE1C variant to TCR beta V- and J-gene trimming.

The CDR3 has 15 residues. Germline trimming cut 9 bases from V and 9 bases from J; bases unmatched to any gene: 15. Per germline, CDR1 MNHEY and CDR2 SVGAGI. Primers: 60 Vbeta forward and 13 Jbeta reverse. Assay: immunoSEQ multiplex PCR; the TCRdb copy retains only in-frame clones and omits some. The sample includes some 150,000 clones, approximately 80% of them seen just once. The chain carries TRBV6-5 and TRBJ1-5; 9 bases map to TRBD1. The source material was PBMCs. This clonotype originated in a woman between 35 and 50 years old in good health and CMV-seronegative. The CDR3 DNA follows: TGTGCCAGGAGCCGCGGACAGGGGCAGCAACGGCCCCAGCATTTT. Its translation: CARSRGQGQQRPQHF.